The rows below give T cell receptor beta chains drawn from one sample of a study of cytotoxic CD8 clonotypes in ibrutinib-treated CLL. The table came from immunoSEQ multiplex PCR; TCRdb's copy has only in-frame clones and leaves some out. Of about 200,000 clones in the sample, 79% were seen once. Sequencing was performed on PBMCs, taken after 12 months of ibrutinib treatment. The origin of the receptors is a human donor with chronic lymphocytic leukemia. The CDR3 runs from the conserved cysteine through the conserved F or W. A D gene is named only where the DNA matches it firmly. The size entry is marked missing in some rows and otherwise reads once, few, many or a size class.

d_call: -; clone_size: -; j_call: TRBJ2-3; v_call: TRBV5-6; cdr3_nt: TGTGCCAGCAGATCCTACGGGGCAGATACGCAGTATTTT; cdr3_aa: CASRSYGADTQYF
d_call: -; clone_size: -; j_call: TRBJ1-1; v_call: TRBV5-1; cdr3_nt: TGCGCCAGCAGCTTGGCCGTGGGTATGAACACTGAAGCTTTCTTT; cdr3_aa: CASSLAVGMNTEAFF
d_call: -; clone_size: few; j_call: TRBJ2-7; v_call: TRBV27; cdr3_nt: TGTGCCAGCAGTTTATCCTGGGGTCCTGGCTACGAGCAGTACTTC; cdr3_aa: CASSLSWGPGYEQYF
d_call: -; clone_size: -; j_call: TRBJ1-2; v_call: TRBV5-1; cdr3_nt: TGCGCCAGCAGCTTAGGGGCTTGGGGAGTCGCTGGTGGCTACACCTTC; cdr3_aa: CASSLGAWGVAGGYTF
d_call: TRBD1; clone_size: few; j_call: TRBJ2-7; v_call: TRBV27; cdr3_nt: TGTGCCAGCATTTTGAGACAGGGATCCTACGAGCAGTACTTC; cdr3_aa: CASILRQGSYEQYF
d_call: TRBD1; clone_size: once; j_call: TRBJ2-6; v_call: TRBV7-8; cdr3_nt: TGTGCCAGCAGCGCAAGACAGGGCTCTGGGGCCAACGTCCTGACTTTC; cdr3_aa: CASSARQGSGANVLTF
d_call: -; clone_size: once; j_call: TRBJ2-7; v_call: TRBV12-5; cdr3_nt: TGTGCTAGTGGCCTGGGGCCCCCCTACGAGCAGTACTTC; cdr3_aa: CASGLGPPYEQYF
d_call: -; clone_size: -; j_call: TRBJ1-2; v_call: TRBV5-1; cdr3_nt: TGCGCCAGCAGCTTGGAAGGCAGTCCCTACACCTTC; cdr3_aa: CASSLEGSPYTF
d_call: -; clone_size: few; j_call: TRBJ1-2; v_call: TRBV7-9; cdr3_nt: TGTGCCAGCAGCTTAGGATCTTTAGGGCAGGGGTATGATGGCTACACCTTC; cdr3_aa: CASSLGSLGQGYDGYTF
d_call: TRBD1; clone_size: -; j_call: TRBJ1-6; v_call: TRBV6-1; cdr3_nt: TGTGCCACCCTGTACAGGGGGGATGATTCACCCCTCCACTTT; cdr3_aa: CATLYRGDDSPLHF
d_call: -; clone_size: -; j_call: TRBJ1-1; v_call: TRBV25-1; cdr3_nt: TGTGCCAGCAGTGTCGGGTTGGGTACTGAAGCTTTCTTT; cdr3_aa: CASSVGLGTEAFF
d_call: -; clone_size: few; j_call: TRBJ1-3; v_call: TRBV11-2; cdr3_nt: TGTGCCAGCAGCTCCCTGGTAGGAAACACCATATATTTT; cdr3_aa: CASSSLVGNTIYF
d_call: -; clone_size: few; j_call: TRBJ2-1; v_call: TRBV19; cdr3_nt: TGTGCCAGTAGTACAGGGTCCAATGAGCAGTTCTTC; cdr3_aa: CASSTGSNEQFF
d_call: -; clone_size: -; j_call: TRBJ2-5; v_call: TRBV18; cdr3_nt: TGTGCCAGCTCAGCGGGGAGGACCCGAGAGACCCAGTACTTC; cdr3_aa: CASSAGRTRETQYF
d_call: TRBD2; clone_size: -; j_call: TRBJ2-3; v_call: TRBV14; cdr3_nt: TGTGCCAGCAGCCGTAGCGGGCGCAGCACAGATACGCAGTATTTT; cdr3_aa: CASSRSGRSTDTQYF
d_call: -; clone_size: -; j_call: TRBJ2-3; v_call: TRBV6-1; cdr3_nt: TGTGCCAGCAGTGACCCAGGGTTTGATACGCAGTATTTT; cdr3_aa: CASSDPGFDTQYF
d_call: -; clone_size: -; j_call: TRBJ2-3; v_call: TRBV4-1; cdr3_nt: TGCGCCAGCAGCCAGTACGGAGGGGATCAAAGAGATACGCAGTATTTT; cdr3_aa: CASSQYGGDQRDTQYF
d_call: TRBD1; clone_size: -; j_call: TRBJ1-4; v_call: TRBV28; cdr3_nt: TGTGCCAGCAGTTCCGGACAGGGGGGAGAAAAACTGTTTTTT; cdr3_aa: CASSSGQGGEKLFF
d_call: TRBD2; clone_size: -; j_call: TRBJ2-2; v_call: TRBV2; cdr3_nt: TGTGCCAGCAGAACGACTAGCGGGAAGGCCGGGGAGCTGTTTTTT; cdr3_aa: CASRTTSGKAGELFF
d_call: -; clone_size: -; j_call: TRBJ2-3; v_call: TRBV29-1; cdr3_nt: TGCAGCGTTGCGTGGACCAACCGAGCCACAGATACGCAGTATTTT; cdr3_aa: CSVAWTNRATDTQYF
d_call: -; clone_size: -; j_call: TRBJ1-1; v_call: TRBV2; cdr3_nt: TGTGCCAGCAGTGTAGGGACCTCTGAAGCTTTCTTT; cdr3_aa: CASSVGTSEAFF
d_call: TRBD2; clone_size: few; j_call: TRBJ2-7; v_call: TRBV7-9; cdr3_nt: TGTGCCAGCAGCAAGACTAGCGGGGGGACCTACGAGCAGTACTTC; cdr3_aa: CASSKTSGGTYEQYF
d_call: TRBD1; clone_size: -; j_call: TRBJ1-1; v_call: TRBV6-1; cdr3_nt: TGTGCCACACGAAGACAGGGAGGACACACTGAAGCTTTCTTT; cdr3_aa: CATRRQGGHTEAFF